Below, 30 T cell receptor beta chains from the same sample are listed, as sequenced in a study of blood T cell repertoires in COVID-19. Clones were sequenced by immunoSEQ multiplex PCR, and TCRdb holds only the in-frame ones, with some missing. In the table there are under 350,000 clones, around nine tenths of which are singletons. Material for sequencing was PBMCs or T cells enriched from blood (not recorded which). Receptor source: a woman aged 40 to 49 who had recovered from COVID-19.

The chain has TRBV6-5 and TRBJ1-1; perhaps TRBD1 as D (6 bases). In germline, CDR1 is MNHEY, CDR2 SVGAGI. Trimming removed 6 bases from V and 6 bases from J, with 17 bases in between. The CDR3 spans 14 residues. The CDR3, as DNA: TGTGCCAGCAGGCGAGACCGGACAGATCCTGAAGCTTTCTTT. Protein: CASRRDRTDPEAFF.

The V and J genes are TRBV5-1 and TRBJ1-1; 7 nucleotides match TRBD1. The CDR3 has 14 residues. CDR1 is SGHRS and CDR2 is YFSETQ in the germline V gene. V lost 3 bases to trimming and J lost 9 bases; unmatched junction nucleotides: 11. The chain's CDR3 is CASSSQGQDVKAFF. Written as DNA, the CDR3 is TGCGCCAGCAGCTCTCAAGGACAGGATGTAAAAGCTTTCTTT.

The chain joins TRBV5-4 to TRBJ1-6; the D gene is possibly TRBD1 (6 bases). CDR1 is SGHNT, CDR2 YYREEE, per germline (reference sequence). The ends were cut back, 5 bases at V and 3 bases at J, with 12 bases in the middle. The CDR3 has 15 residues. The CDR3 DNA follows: TGTGCCAGCAGTCCGGACAGATACTATAATTCACCCCTCCACTTT. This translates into CASSPDRYYNSPLHF.

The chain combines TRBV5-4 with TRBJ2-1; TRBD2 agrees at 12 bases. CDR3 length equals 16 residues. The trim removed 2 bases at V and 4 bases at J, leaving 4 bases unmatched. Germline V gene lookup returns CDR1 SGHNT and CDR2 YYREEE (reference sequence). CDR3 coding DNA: TGTGCCAGCAGCTTCGGGACTAGCGGGCTATACAATGAGCAGTTCTTC. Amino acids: CASSFGTSGLYNEQFF.

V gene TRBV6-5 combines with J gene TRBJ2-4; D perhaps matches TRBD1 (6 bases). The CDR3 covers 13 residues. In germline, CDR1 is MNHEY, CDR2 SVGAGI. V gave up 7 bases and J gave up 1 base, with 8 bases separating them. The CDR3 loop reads CASKGGAKNIQYF. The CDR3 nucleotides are TGTGCCAGCAAAGGGGGTGCCAAAAACATTCAGTACTTC.

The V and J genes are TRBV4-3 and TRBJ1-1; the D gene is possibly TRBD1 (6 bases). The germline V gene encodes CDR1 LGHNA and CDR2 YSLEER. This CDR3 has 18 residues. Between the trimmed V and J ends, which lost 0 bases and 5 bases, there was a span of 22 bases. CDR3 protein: CASSQEEVVEGVRTEAFF. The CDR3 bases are TGCGCCAGCAGCCAAGAGGAGGTGGTTGAGGGGGTTCGGACTGAAGCTTTCTTT.

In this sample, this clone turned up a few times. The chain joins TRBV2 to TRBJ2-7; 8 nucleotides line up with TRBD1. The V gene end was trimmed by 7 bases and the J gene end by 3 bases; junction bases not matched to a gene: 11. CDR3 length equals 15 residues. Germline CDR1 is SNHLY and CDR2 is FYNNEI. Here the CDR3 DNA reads TGTGCCAGCAAACGGGACAGGTGGGGTAACTACGAGCAGTACTTC. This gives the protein CASKRDRWGNYEQYF.

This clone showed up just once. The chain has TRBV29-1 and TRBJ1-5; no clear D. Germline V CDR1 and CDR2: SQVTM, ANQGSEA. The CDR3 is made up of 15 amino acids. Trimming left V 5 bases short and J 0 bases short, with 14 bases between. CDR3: CSVIITDSSNQPQHF. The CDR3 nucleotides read TGCAGCGTTATAATTACAGATTCTAGCAATCAGCCCCAGCATTTT.

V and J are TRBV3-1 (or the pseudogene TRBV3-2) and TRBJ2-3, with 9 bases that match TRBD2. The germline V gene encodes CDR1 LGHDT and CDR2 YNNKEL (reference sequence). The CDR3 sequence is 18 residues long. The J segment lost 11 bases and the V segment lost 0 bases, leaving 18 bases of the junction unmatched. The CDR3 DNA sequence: TGTGCCAGCAGCCAAGAGCGTAGGACTAGCGACAGCCTTGTTGAGCAGTATTTT. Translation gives CASSQERRTSDSLVEQYF.

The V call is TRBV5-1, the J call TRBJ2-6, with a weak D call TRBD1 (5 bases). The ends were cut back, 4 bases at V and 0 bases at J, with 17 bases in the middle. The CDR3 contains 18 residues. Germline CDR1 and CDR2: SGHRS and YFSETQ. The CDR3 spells CASSRIGMTVSGANVLTF. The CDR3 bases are TGCGCCAGCAGCCGAATTGGAATGACAGTCTCTGGGGCCAACGTCCTGACTTTC.

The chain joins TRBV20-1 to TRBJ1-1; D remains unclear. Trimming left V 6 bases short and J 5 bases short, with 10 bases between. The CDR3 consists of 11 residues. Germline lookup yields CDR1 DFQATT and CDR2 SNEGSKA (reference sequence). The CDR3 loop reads CSALGGTEAFF. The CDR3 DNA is TGCAGTGCCCTAGGCGGGACTGAAGCTTTCTTT.

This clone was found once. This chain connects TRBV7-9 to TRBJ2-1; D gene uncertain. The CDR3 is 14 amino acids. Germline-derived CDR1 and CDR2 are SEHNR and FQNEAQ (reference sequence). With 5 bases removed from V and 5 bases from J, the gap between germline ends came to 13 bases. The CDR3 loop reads CASSRVGSNNEQFF. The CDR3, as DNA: TGTGCCAGCAGCCGGGTGGGTAGCAACAATGAGCAGTTCTTC.

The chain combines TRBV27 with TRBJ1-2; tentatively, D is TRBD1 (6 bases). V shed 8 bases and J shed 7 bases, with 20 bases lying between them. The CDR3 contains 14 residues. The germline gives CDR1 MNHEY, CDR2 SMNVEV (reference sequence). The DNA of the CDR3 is TGTGCCAGCGCCCCCAATAGACAGGCCGGTGGCTACACCTTC. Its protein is CASAPNRQAGGYTF.

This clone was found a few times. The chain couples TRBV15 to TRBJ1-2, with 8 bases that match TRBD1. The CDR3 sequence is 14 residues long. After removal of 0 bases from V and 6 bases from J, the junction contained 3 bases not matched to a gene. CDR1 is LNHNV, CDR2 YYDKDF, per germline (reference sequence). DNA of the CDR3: TGTGCCACCAGCAGAGATAAGGACAGGGATGGCTACACCTTC. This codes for CATSRDKDRDGYTF. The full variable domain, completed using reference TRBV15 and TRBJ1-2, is DAMVIQNPRYQVTQFGKPVTLSCSQTLNHNVMYWYQQKSSQAPKLLFHYYDKDFNNEADTPDNFQSRRPNTSFCFLDIRSPGLGDTAMYLCATSRDKDRDGYTFGSGTRLTVV.

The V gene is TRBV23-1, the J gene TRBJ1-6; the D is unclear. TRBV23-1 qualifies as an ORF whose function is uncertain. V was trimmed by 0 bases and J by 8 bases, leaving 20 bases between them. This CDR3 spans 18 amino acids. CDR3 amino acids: CASSQSALEGDGYSPLHF. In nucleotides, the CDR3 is TGCGCCAGCAGTCAATCGGCGTTGGAGGGTGATGGATATTCACCCCTCCACTTT.

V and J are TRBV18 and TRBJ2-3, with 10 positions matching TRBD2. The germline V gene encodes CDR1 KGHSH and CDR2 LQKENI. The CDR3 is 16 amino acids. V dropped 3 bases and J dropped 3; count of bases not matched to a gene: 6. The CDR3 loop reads CASSPSLAGPTDTQYF. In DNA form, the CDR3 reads TGTGCCAGCTCACCCTCACTAGCGGGGCCAACAGATACGCAGTATTTT.

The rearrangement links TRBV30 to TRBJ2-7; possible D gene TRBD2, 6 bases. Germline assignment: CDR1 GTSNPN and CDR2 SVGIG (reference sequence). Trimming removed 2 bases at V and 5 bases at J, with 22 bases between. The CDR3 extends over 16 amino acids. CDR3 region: CAWSQAPRDGGNEQYF. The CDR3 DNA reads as TGTGCCTGGAGTCAGGCCCCGCGGGACGGAGGTAACGAGCAGTACTTC.

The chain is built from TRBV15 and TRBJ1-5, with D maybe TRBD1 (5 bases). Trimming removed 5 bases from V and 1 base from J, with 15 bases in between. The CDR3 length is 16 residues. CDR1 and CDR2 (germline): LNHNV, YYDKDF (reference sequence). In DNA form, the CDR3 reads TGTGCCACCAGCCCTCGGAAAGGACAAAGCAATCAGCCCCAGCATTTT. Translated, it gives CATSPRKGQSNQPQHF.

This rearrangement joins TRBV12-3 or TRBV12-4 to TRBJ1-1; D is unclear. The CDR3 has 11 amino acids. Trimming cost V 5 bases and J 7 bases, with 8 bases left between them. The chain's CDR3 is CASSIELEAFF. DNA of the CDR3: TGTGCCAGCAGTATAGAGCTTGAAGCTTTCTTT.

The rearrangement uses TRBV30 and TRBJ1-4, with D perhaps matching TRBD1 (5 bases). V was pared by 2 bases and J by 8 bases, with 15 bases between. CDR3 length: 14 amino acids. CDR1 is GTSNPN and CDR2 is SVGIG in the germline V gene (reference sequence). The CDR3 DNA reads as TGTGCCTGGAGTTGGGGAGGCGGGGGGGAAAAACTGTTTTTT. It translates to CAWSWGGGGEKLFF.

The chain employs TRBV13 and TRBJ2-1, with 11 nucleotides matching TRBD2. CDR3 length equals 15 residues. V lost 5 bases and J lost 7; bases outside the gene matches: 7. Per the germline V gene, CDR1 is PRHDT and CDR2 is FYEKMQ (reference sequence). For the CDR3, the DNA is TGTGCCAGCAGCATTAGCGGGGGGGCATTAAATGAGCAGTTCTTC. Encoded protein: CASSISGGALNEQFF. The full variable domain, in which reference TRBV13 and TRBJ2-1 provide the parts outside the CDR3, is AAGVIQSPRHLIKEKRETATLKCYPIPRHDTVYWYQQGPGQDPQFLISFYEKMQSDKGSIPDRFSAQQFSDYHSELNMSSLELGDSALYFCASSISGGALNEQFFGPGTRLTVL.

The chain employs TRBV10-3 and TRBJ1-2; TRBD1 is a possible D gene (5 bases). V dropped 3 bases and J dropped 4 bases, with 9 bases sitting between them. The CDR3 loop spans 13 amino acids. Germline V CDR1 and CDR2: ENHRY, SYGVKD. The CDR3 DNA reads TGTGCCATCAGTGACAGGGTAATCTATGGCTACACCTTC. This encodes CAISDRVIYGYTF.

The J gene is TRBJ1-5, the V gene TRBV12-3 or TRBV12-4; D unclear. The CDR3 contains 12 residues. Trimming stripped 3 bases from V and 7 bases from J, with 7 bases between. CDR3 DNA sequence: TGTGCCAGCAGTTTGTATGTACAGCCCCAGCATTTT. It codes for CASSLYVQPQHF.

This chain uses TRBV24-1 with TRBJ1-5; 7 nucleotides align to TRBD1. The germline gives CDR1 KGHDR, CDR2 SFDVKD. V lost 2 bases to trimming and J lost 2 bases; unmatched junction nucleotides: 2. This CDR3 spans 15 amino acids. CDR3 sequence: CATSDSGQGNQPQHF. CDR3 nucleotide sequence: TGTGCCACCAGTGATTCTGGACAGGGCAATCAGCCCCAGCATTTT.

The CDR3 nucleotides are TGCGCCAGCAGCCTACAGGGTCCTCGAAATTCACCCCTCCACTTT. It is translated as CASSLQGPRNSPLHF. The chain links TRBV5-1 to TRBJ1-6, with D perhaps matching TRBD1 (6 bases). The V and J ends lost 4 bases and 7 bases respectively, with 15 bases between them. CDR3 length: 15 amino acids. Germline V gives CDR1 SGHRS, CDR2 YFSETQ.

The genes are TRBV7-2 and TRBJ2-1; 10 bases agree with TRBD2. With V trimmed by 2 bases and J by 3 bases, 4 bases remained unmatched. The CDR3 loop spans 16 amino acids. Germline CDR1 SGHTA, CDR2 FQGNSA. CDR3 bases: TGTGCCAGCAGCTTAACAAGGACTAGCGGCTACAATGAGCAGTTCTTC. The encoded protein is CASSLTRTSGYNEQFF.

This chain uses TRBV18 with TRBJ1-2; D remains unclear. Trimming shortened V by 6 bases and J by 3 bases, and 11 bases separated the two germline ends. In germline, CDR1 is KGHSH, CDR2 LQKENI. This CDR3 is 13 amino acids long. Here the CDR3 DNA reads TGTGCCAGCTCCCCCGGGTTCTACTATGGCTACACCTTC. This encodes CASSPGFYYGYTF. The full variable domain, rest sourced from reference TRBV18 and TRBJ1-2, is NAGVMQNPRHLVRRRGQEARLRCSPMKGHSHVYWYRQLPEEGLKFMVYLQKENIIDESGMPKERFSAEFPKEGPSILRIQQVVRGDSAAYFCASSPGFYYGYTFGSGTRLTVV.

The CDR3: CASSQAFPENYGYTF. The CDR3, as DNA: TGCGCCAGCAGCCAAGCTTTCCCGGAGAACTATGGCTACACCTTC. The chain has TRBV4-3 and TRBJ1-2; no clear D gene. Trimming removed 1 base from V and 2 bases from J, with 11 bases in between. In germline, CDR1 is LGHNA, CDR2 YSLEER. This CDR3 contains 15 residues.

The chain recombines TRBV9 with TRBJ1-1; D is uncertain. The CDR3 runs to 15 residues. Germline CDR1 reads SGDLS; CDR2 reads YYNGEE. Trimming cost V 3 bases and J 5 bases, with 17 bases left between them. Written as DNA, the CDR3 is TGTGCCAGCAGCGAGACCCCCGGCGGGGAGACTGAAGCTTTCTTT. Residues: CASSETPGGETEAFF.

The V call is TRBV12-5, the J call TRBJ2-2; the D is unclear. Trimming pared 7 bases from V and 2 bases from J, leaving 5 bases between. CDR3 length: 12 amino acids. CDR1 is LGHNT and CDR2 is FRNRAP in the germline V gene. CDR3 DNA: TGTGCTAGTGTCCTAAACACCGGGGAGCTGTTTTTT. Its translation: CASVLNTGELFF. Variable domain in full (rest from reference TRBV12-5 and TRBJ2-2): DARVTQTPRHKVTEMGQEVTMRCQPILGHNTVFWYRQTMMQGLELLAYFRNRAPLDDSGMPKDRFSAEMPDATLATLKIQPSEPRDSAVYFCASVLNTGELFFGEGSRLTVL.